This T cell receptor (beta chain) was sequenced during a study of blood T cells in healthy people across ages. On this clonotype itself: Its antigen is currently unknown.

Primed by a sample-barcoded 5' primer and a J-beta primer mix, a second PCR proceeded for roughly 7 to 12 cycles. From the 5' RACE reads, TCRdb called clonotypes with MiXCR, one entry per CDR3 protein. The sample holds roughly 1,500,000 distinct CDR3 sequences; almost 35% are singletons and the top ten take 11%. Trimming took 4 bases from V and 8 from J, leaving 6 bases between them. There are 11 residues in the CDR3. Germline V lookup: CDR1 DFQATT, CDR2 SNEGSKA (reference sequence). Broader study findings: Per million T cells, TCR beta diversity dropped about linearly as age rose. Whereas aged donors had fewer naive CD4+ cells, long-lived donors had more of them and higher diversity.

Sequences were obtained from blood. This TCR derives from a woman aged 25 to 45 in good health. The chain has TRBV20-1 and TRBJ1-6; maybe TRBD1 (6 bases). The CDR3 is CSAKGDSPLHF. The CDR3 DNA sequence: TGCAGTGCTAAGGGGGATTCACCCCTCCACTTT.